The 28 T cell receptor beta chains listed next were all sequenced from one sample in a study of shared clonotypes between healthy human individuals. The repertoire was sequenced with immunoSEQ multiplex PCR; TCRdb's copy has only in-frame clones and lacks some. The sample holds 520,000 or so clones, less than 85% seen once. The sequencing sample was made of PBMCs. All receptors derive from a woman aged 40 to 50 in good health. Some clones in this sample may be carry-over from other donors' samples.

The chain uses TRBV27 and TRBJ2-7, with TRBD2 as a possible D gene (5 bases). Per the germline V gene, CDR1 is MNHEY and CDR2 is SMNVEV (reference sequence). Trimming shortened V by 3 bases and J by 3 bases, and 12 bases separated the two germline ends. The CDR3 covers 14 residues. CDR3 sequence reads: CASSFREPSYEQYF. CDR3 bases: TGTGCCAGCAGTTTTAGGGAGCCCAGCTACGAGCAGTACTTC.

This chain links TRBV11-2 with TRBJ2-7; no firm D call. This CDR3 region has 12 residues. Germline values: CDR1 SGHAT, CDR2 FQNNGV. Trimming stripped 5 bases from V and 1 base from J, with 6 bases between. CDR3 amino acids: CASSLLSYEQYF. The CDR3 bases are TGTGCCAGCAGCCTCCTTTCCTACGAGCAGTACTTC.

The V and J genes are TRBV4-1 and TRBJ2-7; 9 bases match TRBD1. CDR1 is MGHRA and CDR2 is YSYEKL in the germline V gene. The CDR3 spans 14 residues. Trimming took 4 bases from V and 1 from J; bases not matched to a gene: 2. CDR3 sequence (DNA): TGCGCCAGCAGCCTCGGACAGGGGTCCTACGAGCAGTACTTC. It is translated as CASSLGQGSYEQYF.

The gene calls are TRBV28 and TRBJ1-4; D is undetermined. Trimming removed 3 bases at V and 2 bases at J, with 10 bases between. The CDR3 covers 15 residues. From germline, CDR1 is MDHEN and CDR2 SYDVKM. The CDR3 here is CASSFQAGTNEKLFF. CDR3 DNA sequence: TGTGCCAGCAGTTTTCAGGCCGGGACTAATGAAAAACTGTTTTTT.

Worth noting for this clone: A single base separates this from a much larger clone, so it may be a read error. The chain is built from TRBV18 and TRBJ1-3; tentatively, D is TRBD1 (5 bases). Germline lookup yields CDR1 KGHSH and CDR2 LQKENI. The CDR3 length is 14 residues. Here the CDR3 reads CTSSPLDSRNTIYF. The DNA for the CDR3 is TGTACCAGCTCACCACTAGACAGCAGAAACACCATATATTTT.

This clone was seen a handful of times. The V and J genes are TRBV20-1 and TRBJ1-6, with D perhaps TRBD1 (5 bases). This CDR3 region has 11 residues. Trimming pared 8 bases from V and 13 bases from J, leaving 15 bases between. CDR1 is DFQATT and CDR2 is SNEGSKA in the germline V gene (reference sequence). CDR3 bases: TGCAGTCCCGGGACCGCCGGGCCCCTCCACTTT. Translated, it gives CSPGTAGPLHF.

This rearrangement joins TRBV7-2 to TRBJ2-5; D unresolved. V lost 3 bases, J lost 5 bases, and 7 bases lay in between. CDR1 is SGHTA and CDR2 is FQGNSA in the germline V gene. The CDR3 length is 12 residues. The CDR3 loop is CASSFLGETQYF. The CDR3 DNA reads TGTGCCAGCAGCTTTCTTGGGGAGACCCAGTACTTC. Using reference TRBV7-2 and TRBJ2-5 for the parts outside the CDR3, the full variable domain is GAGVSQSPSNKVTEKGKDVELRCDPISGHTALYWYRQSLGQGLEFLIYFQGNSAPDKSGLPSDRFSAERTGGSVSTLTIQRTQQEDSAVYLCASSFLGETQYFGPGTRLLVL.

The V and J genes are TRBV7-2 and TRBJ1-4; TRBD1 aligns across 7 bases. With V trimmed by 1 base and J by 8 bases, 7 bases remained unmatched. The CDR3 extends over 15 amino acids. Looked up from germline, CDR1 is SGHTA and CDR2 is FQGNSA. This CDR3 reads CASSLVTGSDEKLFF. For the CDR3, the DNA is TGTGCCAGCAGCTTAGTGACAGGGTCAGACGAAAAACTGTTTTTT.

The J gene is TRBJ2-1, the V gene TRBV5-4, with 8 bases lining up with TRBD2. The CDR3 extends over 17 amino acids. Per germline, CDR1 SGHNT and CDR2 YYREEE (reference sequence). V trimming: 0 bases; J trimming: 0 bases; junction bases outside the gene matches: 5. The CDR3 loop reads CASSLAAGGSSYNEQFF. The CDR3 nucleotides read TGTGCCAGCAGCTTGGCCGCGGGGGGTAGCTCCTACAATGAGCAGTTCTTC. Using reference TRBV5-4 and TRBJ2-1 for the parts outside the CDR3, the full variable domain is ETGVTQSPTHLIKTRGQQVTLRCSSQSGHNTVSWYQQALGQGPQFIFQYYREEENGRGNFPPRFSGLQFPNYSSELNVNALELDDSALYLCASSLAAGGSSYNEQFFGPGTRLTVL.

The chain joins TRBV5-4 to TRBJ2-7; 7 bases line up with TRBD2. The CDR3 is 15 amino acids. Germline CDR1 reads SGHNT; CDR2 reads YYREEE (reference sequence). With V trimmed by 1 base and J by 3 bases, 7 bases remained unmatched. CDR3 sequence: CASSLFPSGNYEQYF. DNA of the CDR3: TGTGCCAGCAGCTTGTTCCCAAGCGGGAACTACGAGCAGTACTTC.

The chain couples TRBV6-4 to TRBJ2-3; D unresolved. The length of the CDR3 is 13 residues. Germline CDR1 reads MRHNA; CDR2 reads SNTAGT. Trimming pared 0 bases from V and 6 bases from J, leaving 7 bases between. The CDR3 reads CASSDSAYDTQYF. The CDR3 DNA reads as TGTGCCAGCAGTGACTCGGCCTACGATACGCAGTATTTT.

The chain carries TRBV4-1 and TRBJ2-1, with D perhaps given as TRBD1 or TRBD2 (5 bases each). Per germline, CDR1 MGHRA and CDR2 YSYEKL. The length of the CDR3 is 14 residues. V shed 1 base and J shed 7 bases, with 11 bases lying between them. CDR3 sequence reads: CASSQVTGRNEQFF. The CDR3 region has the DNA TGCGCCAGCAGCCAAGTTACGGGACGGAATGAGCAGTTCTTC.

This clone has a single count. The chain couples TRBV28 to TRBJ2-3; TRBD2 might be the D (7 bases). Germline V gene data show CDR1 as MDHEN and CDR2 as SYDVKM. Trimming stripped 10 bases from V and 6 bases from J, with 26 bases between. The CDR3 extends over 16 amino acids. CDR3 amino acids: CAIGPYRGGELDTQYF. The CDR3 bases are TGTGCCATAGGACCCTATAGGGGGGGGGAATTGGATACGCAGTATTTT.

V and J are TRBV30 and TRBJ2-4; 11 nucleotides line up with TRBD2. Germline CDR1 GTSNPN, CDR2 SVGIG (reference sequence). CDR3 length: 18 amino acids. V lost 0 bases to trimming and J lost 3 bases; unmatched junction nucleotides: 10. CDR3: CAWSVSRTSGRGKNIQYF. CDR3 DNA sequence: TGTGCCTGGAGTGTCTCGAGAACTAGCGGGAGAGGCAAAAACATTCAGTACTTC.

This chain connects TRBV5-6 to TRBJ2-1; no reliable D call. Germline loops: CDR1 SGHDT, CDR2 YYEEEE. The V and J ends lost 2 bases and 10 bases respectively, with 7 bases between them. The CDR3 extends over 11 amino acids. The CDR3 coding sequence is TGTGCCAGCAGCTTCCGAGACGAGCAGTTCTTC. Its translation is CASSFRDEQFF. Looking up the rest from reference TRBV5-6 and TRBJ2-1 gives the full variable domain: DAGVTQSPTHLIKTRGQQVTLRCSPKSGHDTVSWYQQALGQGPQFIFQYYEEEERQRGNFPDRFSGHQFPNYSSELNVNALLLGDSALYLCASSFRDEQFFGPGTRLTVL.

The rearrangement joins TRBV18 to TRBJ1-1; perhaps TRBD1 as D (6 bases). CDR1 is KGHSH and CDR2 is LQKENI in the germline V gene. Trimming removed 1 base from V and 5 bases from J, with 14 bases in between. The CDR3 has 15 residues. In DNA, the CDR3 is TGTGCCAGCTCACCACTAGGGGGGATGGAGACTGAAGCTTTCTTT. It yields the protein CASSPLGGMETEAFF.

This chain joins TRBV6-1 and TRBJ1-1; D unclear. Per germline, CDR1 MNHNS and CDR2 SASEGT. The CDR3 loop spans 13 amino acids. Trimming took off 2 bases at V and 9 bases at J, with 13 bases between the two ends. The CDR3 spells CASSELGSSKAFF. DNA of the CDR3: TGTGCCAGCAGTGAACTGGGCAGCTCCAAAGCTTTCTTT.

This clone showed up just a few times. This rearrangement joins TRBV27 to TRBJ1-1; D call uncertain. The germline V gene has CDR1 MNHEY and CDR2 SMNVEV (reference sequence). The length of the CDR3 is 15 residues. Between the trimmed V and J ends, which lost 10 bases and 1 base, there was a span of 19 bases. CDR3 coding DNA: TGTGCCACCCCGCCGACTGGACGGCAGAACACTGAAGCTTTCTTT. It specifies CATPPTGRQNTEAFF.

This rearrangement joins TRBV30 to TRBJ1-1, with 8 bases fitting TRBD1. V shed 4 bases, J shed 4 bases, and the junction held 8 bases outside the gene matches. The CDR3 runs to 14 residues. Germline loops: CDR1 GTSNPN, CDR2 SVGIG (reference sequence). DNA of the CDR3: TGTGCCTGGACCCCTCCGGACAGGGCCACTGAAGCTTTCTTT. This sequence encodes CAWTPPDRATEAFF.

The chain has TRBV7-8 and TRBJ2-7; D gene unclear. The CDR3 contains 16 residues. The ends were cut back, 1 base at V and 5 bases at J, with 18 bases in the middle. Germline V lookup: CDR1 SGHVS, CDR2 FQNEAQ. The CDR3 reads CASSLDVDLKVHEQYF. In nucleotides, the CDR3 is TGTGCCAGCAGCTTAGATGTCGACCTAAAGGTCCACGAGCAGTACTTC.

The gene calls are TRBV4-1 and TRBJ2-7; TRBD1 is a possible D gene (6 bases). The CDR3 covers 13 residues. Germline V CDR1 and CDR2: MGHRA, YSYEKL. The germline V and J ends were trimmed by 3 bases and 7 bases, with 13 bases remaining between them. CDR3 in amino acids: CASSQNRDGEQYF. Written as DNA, the CDR3 is TGCGCCAGCAGCCAGAACAGGGATGGGGAGCAGTACTTC.

The rearrangement links TRBV11-2 to TRBJ2-4; D might be TRBD1 (5 bases). Germline lookup yields CDR1 SGHAT and CDR2 FQNNGV. V lost 4 bases and J 4 bases, leaving 11 bases between the germline ends. This CDR3 has 14 amino acids. The CDR3 spells CASSSTAGKNIQYF. The DNA of the CDR3 is TGTGCCAGCAGCTCCACCGCAGGGAAAAACATTCAGTACTTC. Drawing the rest from reference TRBV11-2 and TRBJ2-4, the complete variable domain is EAGVAQSPRYKIIEKRQSVAFWCNPISGHATLYWYQQILGQGPKLLIQFQNNGVVDDSQLPKDRFSAERLKGVDSTLKIQPAKLEDSAVYLCASSSTAGKNIQYFGAGTRLSVL.

Remarks on this clone: Other DNA sequences in this specimen translate into the identical CDR3. The rearrangement uses TRBV2 and TRBJ1-5; tentative D call: TRBD1 (5 bases). The CDR3 has 12 residues. Deletions cut 6 bases from V and 4 bases from J, with 7 bases between. Germline-derived CDR1 and CDR2 are SNHLY and FYNNEI. CDR3 nucleotides: TGTGCCAGCAGCGCAGGGAATCAGCCCCAGCATTTT. It codes for CASSAGNQPQHF.

The chain combines TRBV27 with TRBJ2-3; 11 positions agree with TRBD2. Germline CDR1 and CDR2: MNHEY and SMNVEV (reference sequence). The CDR3 loop spans 16 amino acids. J was trimmed by 4 bases and V by 6 bases; bases with no gene match: 9. The CDR3 DNA follows: TGTGCCAGCAGGCTGGGACTAGCGGTCGGAGCAGATACGCAGTATTTT. Translated: CASRLGLAVGADTQYF.

In this sample, this clone turned up once. This chain connects TRBV30 to TRBJ2-2; D remains unclear. The V end lost 4 bases, the J end lost 0 bases, and 9 bases lay between the germline ends. In germline, CDR1 is GTSNPN, CDR2 SVGIG (reference sequence). This CDR3 is built from 14 residues. The CDR3 here is CAWTSSANTGELFF. CDR3 DNA: TGTGCCTGGACCTCAAGTGCGAACACCGGGGAGCTGTTTTTT.

This clone is a singleton in its sample. The genes are TRBV6-1 and TRBJ1-6, with 8 bases identical to TRBD1. V shed 6 bases and J 8 bases; nucleotides not matched to a gene: 0. Germline V gives CDR1 MNHNS, CDR2 SASEGT. This CDR3 is built from 12 residues. The CDR3 DNA reads as TGTGCCAGCAGGGACAGGGATTCACCCCTCCACTTT. Translated: CASRDRDSPLHF.

The chain uses TRBV5-1 and TRBJ2-7, with 14 bases fitting TRBD2. This CDR3 has 18 amino acids. Germline V CDR1 and CDR2: SGHRS, YFSETQ. The ends lost 4 bases at V and 3 bases at J; junction bases unmatched: 12. The CDR3 DNA is TGCGCCAGCAGCCCTACCGGGACTAGCGGGAGCCGAATCTACGAGCAGTACTTC. It translates to CASSPTGTSGSRIYEQYF.

A word on this clone: One junction end does not reproduce the germline sequence, and a read error may be involved. CDR3 region: CSVKETGAVEQFF. CDR3 in DNA: TGCAGCGTTAAAGAGACAGGGGCTGTTGAGCAGTTCTTC. The chain employs TRBV29-1 and TRBJ2-1; 8 nucleotides line up with TRBD1. Germline assignment: CDR1 SQVTM and CDR2 ANQGSEA. This CDR3 is 13 amino acids long.